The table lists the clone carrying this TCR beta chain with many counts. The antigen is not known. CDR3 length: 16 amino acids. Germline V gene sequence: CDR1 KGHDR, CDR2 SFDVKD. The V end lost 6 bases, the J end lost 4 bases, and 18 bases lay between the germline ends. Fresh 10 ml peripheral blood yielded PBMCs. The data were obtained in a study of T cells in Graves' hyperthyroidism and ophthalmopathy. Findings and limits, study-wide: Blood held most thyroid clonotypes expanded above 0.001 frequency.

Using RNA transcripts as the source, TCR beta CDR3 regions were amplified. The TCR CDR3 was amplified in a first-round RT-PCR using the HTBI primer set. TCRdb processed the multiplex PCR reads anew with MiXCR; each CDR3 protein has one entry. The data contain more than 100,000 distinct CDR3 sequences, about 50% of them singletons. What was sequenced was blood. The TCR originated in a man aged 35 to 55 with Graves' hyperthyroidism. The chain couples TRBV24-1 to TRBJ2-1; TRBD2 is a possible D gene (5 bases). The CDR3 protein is CATSPKAGETYNEQFF. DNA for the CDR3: TGTGCCACCAGTCCCAAAGCTGGGGAGACTTACAATGAGCAGTTCTTC.